Below, 10 T cell receptor beta chains from the same sample are listed, as sequenced in a study of shared clonotypes between healthy human individuals. Naive CD8 cells lacked CD45RO, underwent positive selection for CCR7 and left out terminally differentiated effector memory CD45RA+ cells. Assay: immunoSEQ multiplex PCR; the TCRdb copy retains only in-frame clones and omits some. The sample lists around 2,100,000 clones; just under 95% were seen once. What was sequenced was naive CD8+ T cells sorted from blood. All receptors come from a man aged 18 to 29 in good health.

The rearrangement uses TRBV5-5 and TRBJ2-7; 9 bases agree with TRBD1. This CDR3 is 13 amino acids long. V shed 4 bases and J 7 bases; nucleotides not matched to a gene: 6. Germline-derived CDR1 and CDR2 are SGHKS and YYEKEE (reference sequence). The CDR3 loop is CASSLGTGKEQYF. DNA for the CDR3: TGTGCCAGCAGCCTTGGGACAGGGAAAGAGCAGTACTTC.

The chain carries TRBV2 and TRBJ1-2; 9 bases agree with TRBD1. The CDR3 has 15 residues. With 7 bases clipped from V and 9 bases from J, the junction kept 15 bases outside the gene matches. The germline gives CDR1 SNHLY, CDR2 FYNNEI. Written as DNA, the CDR3 is TGTGCCAGCATCATACCGGGACAGGGAGATTTTAGCTACACCTTC. Protein: CASIIPGQGDFSYTF.

The chain has TRBV7-9 and TRBJ1-6, with 7 bases fitting TRBD1. Trimming at V came to 2 bases and at J to 4 bases, leaving 11 bases not matched to a gene. The CDR3 has 18 amino acids. From germline, CDR1 is SEHNR and CDR2 FQNEAQ (reference sequence). The CDR3 nucleotides read TGTGCCAGCAGCTTAAAAAGACAGGGTCGGGTTTATAATTCACCCCTCCACTTT. Its translation is CASSLKRQGRVYNSPLHF.

A note on this clone: This sample also contains other DNA sequences that code for the same CDR3. The chain recombines TRBV27 with TRBJ1-1, with D possibly matching TRBD1 (6 bases). Germline V gives CDR1 MNHEY, CDR2 SMNVEV (reference sequence). Trimming stripped 0 bases from V and 0 bases from J, with 8 bases between. The CDR3 extends over 15 amino acids. CDR3 nucleotides: TGTGCCAGCAGTTTATCGACAGGCATGAACACTGAAGCTTTCTTT. Protein product: CASSLSTGMNTEAFF.

A word on this clone: Additional DNA sequences in this sample encode the identical CDR3. This rearrangement joins TRBV11-2 to TRBJ2-7; 11 bases map to TRBD2. Losses at the gene ends were 2 bases for V and 3 bases for J; bases not matched to a gene: 0. Germline V lookup: CDR1 SGHAT, CDR2 FQNNGV. The CDR3 is made up of 14 amino acids. CDR3 sequence reads: CASSLTSGSYEQYF. The CDR3 nucleotides are TGTGCCAGCAGCTTAACTAGCGGGAGCTACGAGCAGTACTTC.

This sequence joins TRBV30 and TRBJ2-7; D gene unclear. The CDR3 length is 12 residues. With 2 bases removed from V and 5 bases from J, the gap between germline ends came to 10 bases. CDR1 is GTSNPN, CDR2 SVGIG, per germline (reference sequence). The CDR3 DNA is TGTGCCTGGAGTTCGTTGTGGGACGAGCAGTACTTC. Its translation: CAWSSLWDEQYF.

The rearrangement uses TRBV4-3 and TRBJ2-7; 8 bases are a match to TRBD2. CDR3 length: 14 residues. Germline V gene data show CDR1 as LGHNA and CDR2 as YSLEER. The V segment lost 4 bases and the J segment 0 bases; nucleotides outside the gene matches: 2. Here the CDR3 DNA reads TGCGCCAGCAGCCTGACTAGCGACTCCTACGAGCAGTACTTC. The encoded protein is CASSLTSDSYEQYF.

The V and J genes are TRBV2 and TRBJ2-5; D may correspond to TRBD1 or TRBD2 (5 bases each). The V end lost 5 bases, the J end lost 5 bases, and 18 bases lay between the germline ends. In germline, CDR1 is SNHLY, CDR2 FYNNEI. The CDR3 consists of 15 residues. CDR3 coding DNA: TGTGCCAGCAGTCTAAGATTAGGGGAGTGGGAGACCCAGTACTTC. It encodes CASSLRLGEWETQYF. The whole variable domain, remainder taken from reference TRBV2 and TRBJ2-5, is EPEVTQTPSHQVTQMGQEVILRCVPISNHLYFYWYRQILGQKVEFLVSFYNNEISEKSEIFDDQFSVERPDGSNFTLKIRSTKLEDSAMYFCASSLRLGEWETQYFGPGTRLLVL.

Written as DNA, the CDR3 is TGTGCCAGCAGCCATGAGAACACTGAAGCTTTCTTT. It yields the protein CASSHENTEAFF. This sequence joins TRBV6-5 and TRBJ1-1, with no clear D. Trimming removed 6 bases at V and 1 base at J, with 6 bases between. The CDR3 sequence is 12 residues long. Germline loops: CDR1 MNHEY, CDR2 SVGAGI.

The chain combines TRBV7-6 with TRBJ2-7; TRBD2 matches 14 bases. Germline trimming cut 5 bases from V and 2 bases from J; bases unmatched to any gene: 5. In germline, CDR1 is SGHVS, CDR2 FNYEAQ. This CDR3 is built from 16 residues. The CDR3 loop is CASSPGLAGGTYEQYF. Here the CDR3 DNA reads TGTGCCAGCAGCCCTGGACTAGCGGGGGGCACCTACGAGCAGTACTTC.